These T cell receptor beta chains were read from a single sample in a study of blood T cell repertoires in COVID-19. Clones were sequenced by immunoSEQ multiplex PCR, and TCRdb holds only the in-frame ones, with some missing. This sample has under 200,000 clones; about 83% occur once, and the top ten carry approximately 10%. Sequenced sample: peripheral blood. The receptors originated from a woman aged 70-85 years with COVID-19, enrolled during active disease. CDR3s include the opening cysteine and the closing phenylalanine or tryptophan. A D gene is named only where the DNA matches it firmly. Rows may omit the clone size; those that give it use once, few, many or a size class.

j_call v_call clone_size d_call cdr3_nt cdr3_aa
TRBJ1-6 TRBV25-1 NA TRBD1 TGTGCCAGCAGTGGGGGCAGGGGGTGGTCACCCCTCCACTTT CASSGGRGWSPLHF
TRBJ1-3 TRBV6-6 NA TRBD1 TGTGCCAGCAGTTACTCGGACAGGCTCTCTGGAAACACCATATATTTT CASSYSDRLSGNTIYF
TRBJ2-2 TRBV7-8 NA TRBD2 TGTGCCAGCACCTTAAAGGGGCTAGCGGGGGCCGGGGAGCTGTTTTTT CASTLKGLAGAGELFF
TRBJ2-7 TRBV21-1 NA NA TGTGCCAGCAGCAAAGTAGGGACTAACTACGAGCAGTACTTC CASSKVGTNYEQYF
TRBJ1-5 TRBV28 few TRBD1 TGTGCCAGCAGCTTCCGACAGGGCACCAGCAATCAGCCCCAGCATTTT CASSFRQGTSNQPQHF
TRBJ1-2 TRBV10-3 once TRBD1 TGTGCCATCAGTAATCGGACAGGGCCCTATGGCTACACCTTC CAISNRTGPYGYTF
TRBJ2-3 TRBV18 once NA TGTGCCAGTCGAGGGTTGGCAGATACGCAGTATTTT CASRGLADTQYF
TRBJ1-2 TRBV4-1 NA TRBD1 TGCGCCAGCGCACCGTGGAGGGGGCGGCGTGGCTACACCTTC CASAPWRGRRGYTF
TRBJ2-7 TRBV2 NA TRBD2 TGTGCCAGCAGTGAAGCCGGGACTAAGACCTACGAGCAGTACTTC CASSEAGTKTYEQYF
TRBJ1-1 TRBV5-1 NA TRBD1 TGCGCCAGCAGCTCGTGGACAGGGCTCGGTTGGACTGAAGCTTTCTTT CASSSWTGLGWTEAFF
TRBJ2-3 TRBV2 NA NA TGTGCCAGCAGTAGGTTAAGGAGTACAGATACGCAGTATTTT CASSRLRSTDTQYF
TRBJ2-1 TRBV3-1/TRBV3-2 NA TRBD2 TGTGCCAGCAGCCTTGAAGCAGCGGGGGGGTACAATGAGCAGTTCTTC CASSLEAAGGYNEQFF
TRBJ1-4 TRBV5-1 NA NA TGCGCCAGCAGCTTGACTGGGCGAATCCGTAGAGGGACTAATGAAAAACTGTTTTTT CASSLTGRIRRGTNEKLFF
TRBJ2-1 TRBV3-1/TRBV3-2 NA TRBD2 TGTGCCAGCAGCATAAGCGGGGGGCCAAACAATGAGCAGTTCTTC CASSISGGPNNEQFF
TRBJ1-4 TRBV6-5 NA TRBD1 TGTGCCAGCAGGAAGCAGGGGGTTAATGAAAAACTGTTTTTT CASRKQGVNEKLFF
TRBJ1-5 TRBV27 NA NA TGTGCCAGCAGTTTAAAGGGAGATCAGCCCCAGCATTTT CASSLKGDQPQHF
TRBJ1-5 TRBV28 NA TRBD1 TGTGCCAGCGTCCCCGGGACAGTCCGCAATCAGCCCCAGCATTTT CASVPGTVRNQPQHF
TRBJ1-2 TRBV2 NA NA TGTGCCAGCAGTGAATCCCCAGGGCTACTAAGCTACACCTTC CASSESPGLLSYTF
TRBJ1-2 TRBV5-1 once TRBD1 TGCGCCAGCAGCTCCGGGACAGGGGACCGCGGCTACACCTTC CASSSGTGDRGYTF
TRBJ1-1 TRBV28 NA NA TGTGCCAGCAGCCCGCTGCTGGGGGGAGCTTTCTTT CASSPLLGGAFF
TRBJ2-3 TRBV11-2 NA TRBD1 TGTGCCAGCAGCTTAAGGCGCGGACAGGGAGACACAGATACGCAGTATTTT CASSLRRGQGDTDTQYF
TRBJ1-2 TRBV3-1/TRBV3-2 NA NA TGTGCCAGCAGCCAAGATATAGGGGTTCGGAGTCGCTACACCTTC CASSQDIGVRSRYTF
TRBJ2-7 TRBV7-2 NA NA TGTGCCAGCAGCTCCGGACTACTCCCCTACGAGCAGTACTTC CASSSGLLPYEQYF
TRBJ1-2 TRBV5-1 NA NA TGCGCCAGCAGCCCCTCCCTCCACTATGGCTACACCTTC CASSPSLHYGYTF
TRBJ1-4 TRBV11-2 NA TRBD1 TGTGCCAGCAGCTTAAGGGACAGTGAAAAACTGTTTTTT CASSLRDSEKLFF
TRBJ2-3 TRBV19 NA TRBD1 TGTGCCAGTAGTATGTTACACAGGGGTGTCTCAGCAGATACGCAGTATTTT CASSMLHRGVSADTQYF
TRBJ2-7 TRBV19 NA TRBD2 TGTGCCAGTAGTAGGGAGGGGAGCTCCTACGAGCAGTACTTC CASSREGSSYEQYF
TRBJ2-5 TRBV29-1 NA TRBD2 TGCAGCGTTGAGGGACTAGCGGGGGGGAATCAAGAGACCCAGTACTTC CSVEGLAGGNQETQYF
TRBJ2-5 TRBV10-3 NA TRBD1 TGTGCCATCAGTTTAGGGGGCCGTGTTGGAGAGACCCAGTACTTC CAISLGGRVGETQYF
TRBJ1-2 TRBV11-2 NA TRBD1 TGTGCCAGCAGCCGTCGAAACCCGGGACAGTACTATGGCTACACCTTC CASSRRNPGQYYGYTF
TRBJ1-2 TRBV4-1 NA NA TGCGCCAGCAGCCAAGTTGGACAGTCAGGCGGCTACACCTTC CASSQVGQSGGYTF
TRBJ2-5 TRBV24-1 NA TRBD1 TGTGCCACCAGTGATTCCCCGGGACAGGGGAGGGAGACCCAGTACTTC CATSDSPGQGRETQYF
TRBJ1-3 TRBV7-9 NA NA TGTGCCAGCAGCTTCGGGGGAAGCTCTGGAAACACCATATATTTT CASSFGGSSGNTIYF
TRBJ2-1 TRBV6-1 NA NA TGTGCCAGCAGTCCGACTACCGGATGGGAGCAGTTCTTC CASSPTTGWEQFF
TRBJ2-3 TRBV4-1 NA NA TGCGCCAGCAGCCAAGCCAGACCGGGGGGCACAGATACGCAGTATTTT CASSQARPGGTDTQYF
TRBJ1-5 TRBV28 NA NA TGTGCCAGCAGTTCTGGACAGTACCTTGGGAATCAGCCCCAGCATTTT CASSSGQYLGNQPQHF
TRBJ1-5 TRBV5-5 once NA TGTGCCAGCAGCTCCGGACAGATCCGAGGGCCCCAGCATTTT CASSSGQIRGPQHF
TRBJ1-5 TRBV7-2 NA NA TGTGCCAGCAGCTTAGGGCATGGGGGGAATCAGCCCCAGCATTTT CASSLGHGGNQPQHF
TRBJ2-7 TRBV30 NA TRBD1 TGTGCCTGGAGTGTTGGGACAGGTCCCTACGAGCAGTACTTC CAWSVGTGPYEQYF
TRBJ2-5 TRBV5-6 NA NA TGTGCCAGCAGCTTGCATATCACTGGCGGCGCGACCCAGTACTTC CASSLHITGGATQYF
TRBJ1-6 TRBV6-6 NA NA TGTGCCAGCAGCCCGAACTCCGGGGTCCCAAATTCACCCCTCCACTTT CASSPNSGVPNSPLHF
TRBJ1-1 TRBV5-1 few NA TGCGCCAGCAGCTTGGGGGTCGGACAGAACACTGAAGCTTTCTTT CASSLGVGQNTEAFF
TRBJ2-1 TRBV5-5 NA TRBD2 TGTGCCAGCAGCTATCCTCTGCGGGGGGGACCATACAATGAGCAGTTCTTC CASSYPLRGGPYNEQFF
TRBJ1-4 TRBV5-3 NA TRBD1 TGTGCCAGAAGCTTGTGTGGGACAGGGCCTACAACTAATGAAAAACTGTTTTTT CARSLCGTGPTTNEKLFF
TRBJ1-1 TRBV5-1 NA NA TGCGCCAGCAGCATAGGACAGAGTGAAGCTTTCTTT CASSIGQSEAFF
TRBJ1-1 TRBV19 NA TRBD1 TGTGCCAGTAATTCCCCGACAGGGGTGGAGAACACTGAAGCTTTCTTT CASNSPTGVENTEAFF
TRBJ2-7 TRBV28 NA NA TGTGCCAGCAGTTTAGCGGGACAGCAGGACTACGAGCAGTACTTC CASSLAGQQDYEQYF
TRBJ2-5 TRBV28 NA TRBD1 TGTGCCAGCGGGACAGGGTGGGAGAGAGAGACCCAGTACTTC CASGTGWERETQYF
TRBJ2-7 TRBV9 NA NA TGTGCCAGCAGCGTAGGGGGCGGGGCCTTCTACGAGCAGTACTTC CASSVGGGAFYEQYF
TRBJ1-1 TRBV20-1 NA NA TGCAGTGCTAGTTTCTGGCCGACATACTTGAGCACTGAAGCTTTCTTT CSASFWPTYLSTEAFF
TRBJ2-1 TRBV15 once NA TGTGCCACCAGCAAAGCGGCGTATTCGAGGGTCTACAATGAGCAGTTCTTC CATSKAAYSRVYNEQFF
TRBJ2-2 TRBV11-2 NA TRBD1 TGTGCCAGCAGTCCATCTCGACAGGGAAAGCACGGGGAGCTGTTTTTT CASSPSRQGKHGELFF
TRBJ2-5 TRBV7-9 NA NA TGTGCCAGCAGCTGGGGGCTGGGTATTTCAGAGACCCAGTACTTC CASSWGLGISETQYF
TRBJ1-1 TRBV30 NA NA TGTGCCTGGAATGGGGGCCCGAAACTAGAAGCTTTCTTT CAWNGGPKLEAFF
TRBJ2-7 TRBV20-1 few NA TGCAGTGCTAGTTTTAGGGAGGAAAACGAGCAGTACTTC CSASFREENEQYF